This TCR beta chain was sequenced during a study of Ad26.COV2.S vaccination and SARS-CoV-2 variants. This table comes from immunoSEQ multiplex PCR, and its TCRdb copy is limited to in-frame clones, with some not included. The data hold roughly 380,000 clones, with roughly 87% observed a single time. Sample treatment: around 19 received Ad26.COV2.S at low or high dose, single or two shots; about 5 received placebo; per-sample allocation not given. Sampling took place 63 days after the first vaccine or placebo injection. Germline values: CDR1 MNHEY, CDR2 SVGAGI. Trimming pared 2 bases from V and 5 bases from J, leaving 9 bases between. The CDR3 is 13 amino acids.

The sequenced sample was peripheral blood, obtained in a trial of Ad26.COV2.S vaccine versus placebo. The chain joins TRBV6-5 to TRBJ2-5; possible D gene TRBD2, 7 bases. This clonotype was sampled from a person aged 18-60 years who received the Ad26.COV2.S COVID-19 vaccine or a placebo. DNA of the CDR3: TGTGCCAGCAGTTACGGGGGGGCGGAGACCCAGTACTTC. Protein product: CASSYGGAETQYF.